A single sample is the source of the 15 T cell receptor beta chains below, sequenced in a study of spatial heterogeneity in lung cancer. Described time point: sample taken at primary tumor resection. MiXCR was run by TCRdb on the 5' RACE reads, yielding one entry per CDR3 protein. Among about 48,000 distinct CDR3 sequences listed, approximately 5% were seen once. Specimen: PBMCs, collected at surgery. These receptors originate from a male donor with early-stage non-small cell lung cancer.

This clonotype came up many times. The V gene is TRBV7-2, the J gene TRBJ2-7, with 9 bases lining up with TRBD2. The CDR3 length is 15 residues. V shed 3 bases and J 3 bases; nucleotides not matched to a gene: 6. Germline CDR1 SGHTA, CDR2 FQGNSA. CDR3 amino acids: CASSLSSLAGYEQYF. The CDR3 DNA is TGTGCCAGCAGCTTGAGTTCACTAGCGGGCTACGAGCAGTACTTC.

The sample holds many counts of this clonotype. CDR3 protein: CASSLNGNQGAYEKLFF. The DNA of the CDR3 is TGCGCCAGCAGCTTGAACGGAAACCAGGGGGCGTACGAAAAACTGTTTTTT. The chain is built from TRBV5-1 and TRBJ1-4; TRBD1 matches at 8 bases. Germline lookup yields CDR1 SGHRS and CDR2 YFSETQ. The V and J ends lost 1 base and 8 bases, in that order; junction bases with no gene match: 13. The CDR3 is 17 amino acids. The full variable domain, in which reference TRBV5-1 and TRBJ1-4 provide the parts outside the CDR3, is KAGVTQTPRYLIKTRGQQVTLSCSPISGHRSVSWYQQTPGQGLQFLFEYFSETQRNKGNFPGRFSGRQFSNSRSEMNVSTLELGDSALYLCASSLNGNQGAYEKLFFGSGTQLSVL.

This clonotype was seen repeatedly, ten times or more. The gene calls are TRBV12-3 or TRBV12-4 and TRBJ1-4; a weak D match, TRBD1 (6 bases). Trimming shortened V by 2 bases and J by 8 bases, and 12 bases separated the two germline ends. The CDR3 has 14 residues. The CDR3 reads CASSLNRVDEKLFF. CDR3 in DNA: TGTGCCAGCAGTTTAAACAGGGTGGACGAAAAACTGTTTTTT.

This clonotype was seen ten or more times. In DNA, the CDR3 is TGTGCCAGCAGCCTACCGACAGGGAGGTTCGGGGAGCTGTTTTTT. It translates to CASSLPTGRFGELFF. This chain links TRBV12-3 or TRBV12-4 with TRBJ2-2; weak D call: TRBD1 (7 bases). With 6 bases removed from V and 7 bases from J, the gap between germline ends came to 18 bases. The CDR3 loop spans 15 amino acids.

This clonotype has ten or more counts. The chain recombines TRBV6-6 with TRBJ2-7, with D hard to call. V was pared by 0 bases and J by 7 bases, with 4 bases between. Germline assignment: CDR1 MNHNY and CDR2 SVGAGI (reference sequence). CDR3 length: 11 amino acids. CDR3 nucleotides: TGTGCCAGCAGTTACTCCTGGGAGCAGTACTTC. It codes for CASSYSWEQYF.

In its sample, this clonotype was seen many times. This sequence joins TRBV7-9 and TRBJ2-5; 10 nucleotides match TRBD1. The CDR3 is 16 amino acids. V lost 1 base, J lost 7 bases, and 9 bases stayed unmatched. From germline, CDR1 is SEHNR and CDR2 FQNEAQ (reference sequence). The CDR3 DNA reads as TGTGCCAGCAGCTTAGAGTGGGACAGGGGAAGTTTGACCCAGTACTTC. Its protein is CASSLEWDRGSLTQYF.

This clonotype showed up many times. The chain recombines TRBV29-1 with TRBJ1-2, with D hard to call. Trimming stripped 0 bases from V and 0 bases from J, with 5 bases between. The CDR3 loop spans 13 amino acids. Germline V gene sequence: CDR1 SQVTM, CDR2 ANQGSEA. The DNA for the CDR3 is TGCAGCGTTGAAGATCCAGCTAACTATGGCTACACCTTC. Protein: CSVEDPANYGYTF.

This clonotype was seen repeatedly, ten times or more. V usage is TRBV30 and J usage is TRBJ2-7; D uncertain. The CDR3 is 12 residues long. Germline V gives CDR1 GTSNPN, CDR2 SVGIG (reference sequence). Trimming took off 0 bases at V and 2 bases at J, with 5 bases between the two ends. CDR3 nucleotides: TGTGCCTGGAGTGTACGAGCCTACGAGCAGTACTTC. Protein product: CAWSVRAYEQYF. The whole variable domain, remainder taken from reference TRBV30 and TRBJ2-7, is SQTIHQWPATLVQPVGSPLSLECTVEGTSNPNLYWYRQAAGRGLQLLFYSVGIGQISSEVPQNLSASRPQDRQFILSSKKLLLSDSGFYLCAWSVRAYEQYFGPGTRLTVT.

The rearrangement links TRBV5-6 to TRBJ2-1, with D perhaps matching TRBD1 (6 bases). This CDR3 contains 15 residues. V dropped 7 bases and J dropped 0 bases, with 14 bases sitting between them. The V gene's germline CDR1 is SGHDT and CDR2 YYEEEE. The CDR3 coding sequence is TGTGCCAGCGCCTCCGGACAGAGCTCCTACAATGAGCAGTTCTTC. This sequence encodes CASASGQSSYNEQFF.

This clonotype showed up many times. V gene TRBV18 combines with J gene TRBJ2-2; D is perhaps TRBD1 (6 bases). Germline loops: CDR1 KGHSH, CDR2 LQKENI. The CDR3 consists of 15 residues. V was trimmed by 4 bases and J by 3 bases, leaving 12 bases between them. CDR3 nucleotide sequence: TGTGCCAGCTCACTTTCGCCAGGGGACACCGGGGAGCTGTTTTTT. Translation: CASSLSPGDTGELFF.

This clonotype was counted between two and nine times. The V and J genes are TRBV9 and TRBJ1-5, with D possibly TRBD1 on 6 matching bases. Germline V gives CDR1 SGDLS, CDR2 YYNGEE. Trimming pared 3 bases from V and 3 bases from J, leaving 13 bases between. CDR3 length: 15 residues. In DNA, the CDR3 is TGTGCCAGCAGCGCTACAGGGACTTCCAATCAGCCCCAGCATTTT. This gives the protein CASSATGTSNQPQHF.

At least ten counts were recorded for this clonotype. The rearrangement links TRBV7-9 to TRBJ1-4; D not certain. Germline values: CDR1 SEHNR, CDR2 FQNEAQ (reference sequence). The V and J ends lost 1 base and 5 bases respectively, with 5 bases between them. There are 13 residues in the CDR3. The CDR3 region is CASSLGLNEKLFF. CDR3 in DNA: TGTGCCAGCAGCTTAGGGCTGAATGAAAAACTGTTTTTT.

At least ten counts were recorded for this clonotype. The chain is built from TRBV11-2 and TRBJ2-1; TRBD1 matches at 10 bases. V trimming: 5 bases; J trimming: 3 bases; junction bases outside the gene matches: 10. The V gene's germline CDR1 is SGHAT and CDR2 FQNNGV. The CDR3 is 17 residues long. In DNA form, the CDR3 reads TGTGCCAGCAGCCGCCCCAGACAGGGGGCGTACTACAATGAGCAGTTCTTC. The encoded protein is CASSRPRQGAYYNEQFF.

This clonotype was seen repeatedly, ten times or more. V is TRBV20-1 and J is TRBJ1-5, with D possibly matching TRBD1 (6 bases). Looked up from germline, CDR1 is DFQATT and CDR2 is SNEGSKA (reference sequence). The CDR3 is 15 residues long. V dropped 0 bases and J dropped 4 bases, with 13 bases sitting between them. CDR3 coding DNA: TGCAGTGCTAGAGATAATATTCAGGGGAATCAGCCCCAGCATTTT. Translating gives CSARDNIQGNQPQHF.

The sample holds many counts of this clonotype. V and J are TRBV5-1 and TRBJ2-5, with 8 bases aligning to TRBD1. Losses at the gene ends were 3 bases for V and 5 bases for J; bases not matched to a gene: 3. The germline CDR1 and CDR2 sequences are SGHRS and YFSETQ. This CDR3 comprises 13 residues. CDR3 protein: CASSWGQAETQYF. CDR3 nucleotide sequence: TGCGCCAGCAGCTGGGGACAGGCGGAGACCCAGTACTTC.